Reported below is one T cell receptor (beta chain). Its recognized antigen is unknown. Base qualities are not recorded, but no much larger clone differs from it by a single base. This sample is part of a study of blood T cell repertoires in COVID-19 (TCRdb year 2020). For context, the study as a whole: Samples covering the acute and convalescent phases of COVID-19 were provided by collaborators in the United States, Italy and Spain. The material from the prospective study consisted of cDNA or gDNA derived from T cells, B-cell-depleted T cells, or PBMCs. The dataset comprised deeply sampled blood TCRbeta repertoires from subjects exposed to, actively infected with, or recovered from COVID-19. A freely available public database, intended as a resource for researchers studying the immune response to SARS-CoV-2, is where the repertoires were released. Samples came from the ongoing ImmuneRACE study (first 160 participants) plus 1,254 subjects from 6 global collaborators. Sample metadata almost always included a de-identified subject ID, COVID-19 status, age in years and sex. Where available, HLA class I and class II types were taken from metadata supplied by the sample provider and were not determined by assay-based typing. Broader findings and caveats from the paper: The quantity of clinical and demographic metadata differed by source and by participant and was supplied without curation.

Spanning cysteine to phenylalanine, the CDR3 consists of 17 amino acids. Here the CDR3 DNA is all that survives: 51 bases in frame from base 1. Trimming at the junction amounts to 4 bases on V and 1 base on J, and the germline ends lie 17 bases apart. Looking up the germline V gene yields CDR1 SGHTA and CDR2 FQGTGA. The collaborating institutions used their own protocols to collect whole blood in K2EDTA tubes. For TCRbeta analysis, collaborators shipped samples in one of three forms: frozen whole blood, isolated PBMCs, or DNA extracted from either of those sample types. The immunoSEQ Assay, a bias-controlled multiplex PCR, was used to amplify TCRbeta CDR3 regions from genomic DNA. Per the source publication's procedure: Nucleated cell counts per sample were estimated from amplification of reference gene primers within the assay. To quantify the absolute abundance of each unique TCRbeta CDR3 rearrangement, sequence reads were collapsed and filtered. For each sample, productive Simpson clonality was calculated as the square root of Simpson's diversity index across productive rearrangements. As stored in TCRdb, this immuneACCESS dataset retains in-frame rearrangements with V and J assigned. A fraction of the clones does not appear; measured against another copy, unresolved V genes explain less than half of the discrepancy, and the remainder lacks a known reason. The V and J calls and the clone size are those of that table, but D and trimming were determined from the DNA. The sample table records 70,000 to 85,000 clones; around 82% of these occur just once. The ten largest account for 10% of the sample.

In this chain, TRBV7-3 is recombined with TRBJ2-1, and possibly TRBD2, on 7 matching bases. This clonotype was obtained from a man between 60 and 75 years old with acute or convalescent COVID-19. The sample was peripheral blood. In nucleotides, the sequence is TGTGCCAGCAGCTCCAGGGGAGGGCGGGGTTCCTACAATGAGCAGTTCTTC. Its product reads: CASSSRGGRGSYNEQFF.